A selection of T cell receptor beta chains follows, all from one sample in a study of shared clonotypes between healthy human individuals. Assay used: immunoSEQ multiplex PCR; TCRdb lists only in-frame clones, some missing. Among about 2.1 million clones listed, 93% were seen once. Sequenced: naive CD8+ T cells from PBMCs. These receptors all come from a young man in good health. Some clones in this sample may be carry-over from other donors' samples. Both conserved end residues are part of each CDR3. The D gene is left open where the match is weak. A row's size may be missing; if present it is once, few, many or a size class.

CDR3	DNA	D	size	V	J
CASSLGGREAFF	TGTGCCAGCAGTTTGGGGGGTCGGGAAGCTTTCTTT	-	once	TRBV27	TRBJ1-1
CASSLMGSYEQYF	TGTGCCAGCAGCTTGATGGGCTCCTACGAGCAGTACTTC	-	-	TRBV5-6	TRBJ2-7
CASSVYGSHGLQGYTF	TGTGCCAGCAGCGTCTACGGTTCCCACGGGCTTCAGGGCTACACCTTC	-	-	TRBV9	TRBJ1-2
CASSGGQGNYGYTF	TGTGCCAGCAGCGGAGGACAGGGGAACTATGGCTACACCTTC	TRBD1	few	TRBV9	TRBJ1-2
CASSPALNTGELFF	TGTGCCAGCAGCCCGGCGTTGAACACCGGGGAGCTGTTTTTT	-	-	TRBV28	TRBJ2-2
CASREGLSSYNEQFF	TGTGCCAGCAGGGAGGGACTGAGCTCCTACAATGAGCAGTTCTTC	-	-	TRBV6-5	TRBJ2-1
CASSDHGQGGPLHF	TGTGCCAGCAGTGATCATGGACAGGGGGGTCCCCTCCACTTT	TRBD1	once	TRBV25-1	TRBJ1-6
CASSPPASGVGEQFF	TGTGCCAGCAGTCCCCCGGCTAGCGGGGTTGGGGAGCAGTTCTTC	TRBD2	-	TRBV6-5	TRBJ2-1
CASSLKGRKQYF	TGTGCCAGCAGTCTCAAAGGACGGAAGCAGTATTTT	-	-	TRBV14	TRBJ2-3
CSVVLGTGVNTEAFF	TGCAGCGTTGTTCTAGGGACAGGGGTGAACACTGAAGCTTTCTTT	TRBD1	-	TRBV29-1	TRBJ1-1
CASSDRTSGSYEQYF	TGTGCCAGCAGTGATAGGACTAGCGGGAGCTACGAGCAGTACTTC	TRBD2	-	TRBV2	TRBJ2-7
CASSLGGSASYEQYF	TGTGCCAGCAGCTTAGGGGGCTCGGCCTCCTACGAGCAGTACTTC	-	-	TRBV7-3	TRBJ2-7
CSVGAGGNEQYF	TGCAGCGTTGGGGCAGGGGGCAACGAGCAGTACTTC	TRBD1	-	TRBV29-1	TRBJ2-7
CASRVAIRPPDTQYF	TGTGCCAGCAGAGTAGCCATCCGGCCCCCAGATACGCAGTATTTT	-	-	TRBV6-6	TRBJ2-3
CATSGRGGTGELFF	TGTGCCACTAGCGGCAGGGGAGGCACCGGGGAGCTGTTTTTT	-	-	TRBV7-9	TRBJ2-2
CASRLLGTGGSQPQHF	TGTGCAAGTCGCTTACTAGGGACAGGGGGGAGTCAGCCCCAGCATTTT	-	-	TRBV12-2	TRBJ1-5
CASSSRAVPPYEQYF	TGTGCCAGCAGCTCCCGGGCCGTACCCCCCTACGAGCAGTACTTC	-	-	TRBV7-9	TRBJ2-7
CASTPGGQKGETQYF	TGTGCCAGCACCCCGGGGGGACAGAAGGGAGAGACCCAGTACTTC	-	-	TRBV27	TRBJ2-5
CASSQVTLSGTEYGYTF	TGTGCCAGCAGCCAAGTTACCTTATCCGGGACAGAGTATGGCTACACCTTC	TRBD1	-	TRBV14	TRBJ1-2
CASSYLARTEAFF	TGTGCCAGCAGTTACTTGGCCCGGACTGAAGCTTTCTTT	-	-	TRBV6-5	TRBJ1-1
CASSWSGTVAYEQYF	TGCGCCAGCAGCTGGTCCGGGACAGTGGCCTACGAGCAGTACTTC	TRBD1	-	TRBV5-1	TRBJ2-7
CAISGNPGQEAYEQYF	TGTGCCATCAGTGGTAATCCGGGACAGGAGGCCTACGAGCAGTACTTC	TRBD1	-	TRBV10-3	TRBJ2-7
CAWRDRLYEQYF	TGTGCCTGGCGGGACAGGCTCTACGAGCAGTACTTC	TRBD1	-	TRBV30	TRBJ2-7
CASSLDPGNYGYTF	TGTGCCAGCAGCTTAGACCCAGGGAACTATGGCTACACCTTC	-	-	TRBV11-2	TRBJ1-2
CASSLGGTGINEQFF	TGTGCCAGCAGCTTGGGTGGGACAGGGATCAATGAGCAGTTCTTC	TRBD1	-	TRBV5-6	TRBJ2-1